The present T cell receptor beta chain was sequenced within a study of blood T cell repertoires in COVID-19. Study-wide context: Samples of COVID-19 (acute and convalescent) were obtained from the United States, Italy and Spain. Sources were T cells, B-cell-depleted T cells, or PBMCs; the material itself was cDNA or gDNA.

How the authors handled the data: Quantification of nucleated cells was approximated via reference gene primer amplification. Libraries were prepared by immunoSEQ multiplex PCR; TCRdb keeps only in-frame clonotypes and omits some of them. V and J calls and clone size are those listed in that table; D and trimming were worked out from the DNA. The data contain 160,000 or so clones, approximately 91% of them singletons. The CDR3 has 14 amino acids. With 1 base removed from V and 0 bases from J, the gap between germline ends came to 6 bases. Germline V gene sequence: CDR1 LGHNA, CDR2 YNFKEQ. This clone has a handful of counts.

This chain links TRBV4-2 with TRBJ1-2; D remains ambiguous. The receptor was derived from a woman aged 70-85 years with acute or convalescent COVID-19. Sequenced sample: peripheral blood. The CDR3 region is CASSQGGSNYGYTF. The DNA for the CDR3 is TGTGCCAGCAGCCAAGGAGGTTCTAACTATGGCTACACCTTC.